Listed below are T cell receptor beta chains from one sample, sequenced in a study of T cell responses to AZD1222 COVID-19 vaccine. Data came from immunoSEQ multiplex PCR; TCRdb stores just in-frame clones and leaves some out. The sample shows under 150,000 clones, 70% to 90% of them seen only once. The starting material was peripheral blood, obtained on day 0 of AZD1222 vaccination. These receptors were collected from an adult in good health. CDR3s include the opening cysteine and the closing phenylalanine or tryptophan. The D gene is left open where the match is weak. A clone size is listed for some rows: how often the clone was seen (once, few, many), or a class if it is expanded.

D	J	V	size	DNA	CDR3
NA	TRBJ1-1	TRBV7-9	few	TGTGCCAGCGGCAGGCAGGGATCGGTAGCTTTCTTT	CASGRQGSVAFF
TRBD1	TRBJ1-1	TRBV19	NA	TGTGCCAGTAGCCCCGACAGGGACACTGAAGCTTTCTTT	CASSPDRDTEAFF
NA	TRBJ2-1	TRBV11-2	NA	TGTGCCAGCAGCCTACCGGGACTTTGGGGACAGTTCTTC	CASSLPGLWGQFF
NA	TRBJ1-1	TRBV7-9	NA	TGTGCCAGCAGCCTCTCGATGAACACTGAAGCTTTCTTT	CASSLSMNTEAFF
NA	TRBJ2-5	TRBV11-2	NA	TGTGCCAGCACCCCGGGACGGGCCTTCCAAGAGACCCAGTACTTC	CASTPGRAFQETQYF
NA	TRBJ2-1	TRBV18	NA	TGTGCCAGCTCACCACCGACGGGTCCGAATGAGCAGTTCTTC	CASSPPTGPNEQFF
NA	TRBJ1-2	TRBV7-3	NA	TGTGCCAGCAGCCAGACCGGGACACTCCCAATAGGCTACACCTTC	CASSQTGTLPIGYTF
TRBD1	TRBJ1-5	TRBV7-2	once	TGTGCCAGCAGCGGGGACAGGGGGAATCAGCCCCAGCATTTT	CASSGDRGNQPQHF
NA	TRBJ2-1	TRBV19	few	TGTGCCAGTGAGGACCAGAGCAATGAGCAGTTCTTC	CASEDQSNEQFF
TRBD1	TRBJ1-1	TRBV28	NA	TGTGCCAGCAGGCCAGACAGGGGTGGGAACACTGAAGCTTTCTTT	CASRPDRGGNTEAFF
NA	TRBJ1-3	TRBV4-3	NA	TGCGCCAGCAGCCAAGAGACAGGCACCTCTGGAAACACCATATATTTT	CASSQETGTSGNTIYF
TRBD2	TRBJ2-1	TRBV5-1	NA	TGCGCCAGCAGCTTCCCCTTATCAGCACCTGCGGGAGGCCAGAGCTCCTACAATGAGCAGTTCTTC	CASSFPLSAPAGGQSSYNEQFF
NA	TRBJ1-2	TRBV6-5	NA	TGTGCCAGCAGTTACCGGCCTGGGATCTATGGCTACACCTTC	CASSYRPGIYGYTF
NA	TRBJ2-2	TRBV5-1	NA	TGCGCCAGCAGCTTGGTGGGGGCGAACACCGGGGAGCTGTTTTTT	CASSLVGANTGELFF
NA	TRBJ1-6	TRBV15	NA	TGTGCCACCAGCAGGCTCATGGCACCCCTCCACTTT	CATSRLMAPLHF
NA	TRBJ1-2	TRBV12-3/TRBV12-4	NA	TGTGCCAGCAGCAAGGGAGCTAACTATGGCTACACCTTC	CASSKGANYGYTF
TRBD2	TRBJ2-3	TRBV19	once	TGTGCCAGTAATGTGGGGGCAGCGGGAGCTAAGGATACGCAGTATTTT	CASNVGAAGAKDTQYF
TRBD2	TRBJ2-1	TRBV13	NA	TGTGCCAGCAGCTTAGGCGGGGGGACCTACAATGAGCAGTTCTTC	CASSLGGGTYNEQFF
TRBD1	TRBJ2-7	TRBV19	NA	TGTGCCAGTAGTATAGTCGGACAGGGGGACGAGCAGTACTTC	CASSIVGQGDEQYF
NA	TRBJ1-1	TRBV7-9	NA	TGTGCCAGCAGCTTAATCGTTCCGGAAGGATCAGCTTTCTTT	CASSLIVPEGSAFF
TRBD1	TRBJ2-7	TRBV5-5	NA	TGTGCCAGCAGCTCACCTGGACAGGGGAGCTACGAGCAGTACTTC	CASSSPGQGSYEQYF
TRBD1	TRBJ2-2	TRBV24-1	NA	TGTGCCACCAGTGACCGGGACAGACCCGGGGAGCTGTTTTTT	CATSDRDRPGELFF
TRBD1	TRBJ2-1	TRBV11-2	NA	TGTGCCAGCAGCGCAGACAGGGGATCCTACAATGAGCAGTTCTTC	CASSADRGSYNEQFF
NA	TRBJ2-7	TRBV5-1	NA	TGCGCCAGCAGCTTGGAGGTGCTTGAGCAGTACTTC	CASSLEVLEQYF
NA	TRBJ2-1	TRBV14	NA	TGTGCCAGCAGCCAAGATAGGTTGAGTGAGCAGTTCTTC	CASSQDRLSEQFF
NA	TRBJ2-1	TRBV28	once	TGTGCCAGCAGTTTATCCGAGTACAATGAGCAGTTCTTC	CASSLSEYNEQFF
NA	TRBJ1-2	TRBV3-1/TRBV3-2	NA	TGTGCCAGCAGCCAAGTCGCCAGCCCCGTGTTGAGGGGCTACACCTTC	CASSQVASPVLRGYTF
TRBD1	TRBJ2-3	TRBV11-2	NA	TGTGCCAGCGGGTTCAGGGGGCTAGGAAAATCTAGCACAGATACGCAGTATTTT	CASGFRGLGKSSTDTQYF
NA	TRBJ2-1	TRBV27	NA	TGTGCCAGCAGTTCCTGGGGAACAGGGTACAATGAGCAGTTCTTC	CASSSWGTGYNEQFF
NA	TRBJ2-7	TRBV6-5	NA	TGTGCCAGCAGGCCAGGGACTTCGTCCACCGAGCAGTACTTC	CASRPGTSSTEQYF
TRBD1	TRBJ1-1	TRBV7-9	NA	TGTGCCAGCAGCCCGCTAGTTACAGGGGACCGACTTAAGAACACTGAAGCTTTCTTT	CASSPLVTGDRLKNTEAFF
NA	TRBJ2-3	TRBV5-8	NA	TGTGCCAGCAGCCTCGAGGGGACGTCCGACGCAGATACGCAGTATTTT	CASSLEGTSDADTQYF
NA	TRBJ1-2	TRBV27	NA	TGTGCCAGCAGTCCCACAGAGGAAGTGGGCTACACCTTC	CASSPTEEVGYTF
NA	TRBJ1-5	TRBV18	NA	TGTGCCAGCTCACCAAGGGGCTCGGAAGGTCAGCCCCAGCATTTT	CASSPRGSEGQPQHF
NA	TRBJ2-7	TRBV9	NA	TGTGCCAGCAGCGTAGGATTCGATCCTTCATACGAGCAGTACTTC	CASSVGFDPSYEQYF
NA	TRBJ1-1	TRBV6-5	NA	TGTGCCAGCAGCTCGGATAGAGACACTGAAGCTTTCTTT	CASSSDRDTEAFF
TRBD2	TRBJ2-7	TRBV4-3	NA	TGCGCCAGCAGCCAAGTCGCCGGACTTGGACTAGCGGACTCCTACGAGCAGTACTTC	CASSQVAGLGLADSYEQYF
NA	TRBJ1-4	TRBV18	few	TGTGCCAGCTCACTTCGTGCTAATGAAAAACTGTTTTTT	CASSLRANEKLFF
NA	TRBJ1-1	TRBV4-2	NA	TGTGCCAGCAGCCCCGAGAGGTTTCGTGAAGCTTTCTTT	CASSPERFREAFF
TRBD2	TRBJ2-1	TRBV2	once	TGTGCCAGCAGTGAACCTCTAGCGGGGGGTGGTAATGAGCAGTTCTTC	CASSEPLAGGGNEQFF
TRBD2	TRBJ2-7	TRBV3-1/TRBV3-2	NA	TGTGCCAGCAGCCAAGCACCGGGACTAGCGATGAACGAGCAGTACTTC	CASSQAPGLAMNEQYF
NA	TRBJ1-1	TRBV7-8	NA	TGTGCCAGCAGCTCATACAGGGAGGCTGAAGCTTTCTTT	CASSSYREAEAFF
TRBD1	TRBJ2-3	TRBV7-2	NA	TGTGCCAGCAGCCGCGACAGGGGGCAAGATACGCAGTATTTT	CASSRDRGQDTQYF
NA	TRBJ2-4	TRBV3-1/TRBV3-2	NA	TGTGCCAGCAGCCAAGATCTGGCGGCGCTAGCCAAAAACATTCAGTACTTC	CASSQDLAALAKNIQYF
TRBD1	TRBJ1-1	TRBV30	NA	TGTGCCTGGAGGGGAGGACAGGGAAAGACTGAAGCTTTCTTT	CAWRGGQGKTEAFF
TRBD1	TRBJ1-1	TRBV6-5	NA	TGTGCCAGCCTCGGGGTCAGGGGGCAAGACACTGAAGCTTTCTTT	CASLGVRGQDTEAFF
NA	TRBJ1-1	TRBV12-3/TRBV12-4	NA	TGTGCCAGCAGTTTCAGGGGACGTACTGAAGCTTTCTTT	CASSFRGRTEAFF
TRBD1	TRBJ2-7	TRBV10-1	once	TGCGCCAGCAGGAGACAGGGGGATTCCTACGAGCAGTACTTC	CASRRQGDSYEQYF
NA	TRBJ2-1	TRBV23-1	NA	TGCGCCCCGCGAAAGAGAGCCTACAATGAGCAGTTCTTC	CAPRKRAYNEQFF
TRBD1	TRBJ1-6	TRBV25-1	NA	TGTGCCAGCAGTGAAAACAGGGGGCTCGGTTCACCCCTCCACTTT	CASSENRGLGSPLHF
NA	TRBJ2-3	TRBV7-6	once	TGTGCCAGCAGCTTAGTCAGGGGAGGATCAGATACGCAGTATTTT	CASSLVRGGSDTQYF
NA	TRBJ1-2	TRBV19	NA	TGTGCCAGTAGCTGGCTGTATGGCTACACCTTC	CASSWLYGYTF
TRBD1	TRBJ1-4	TRBV5-1	NA	TGCGCCAGCAGCCCGGGACAGGGTTTGGAAAAACTGTTTTTT	CASSPGQGLEKLFF
NA	TRBJ2-2	TRBV11-3	NA	TGTGCCAGCAGCCCCGACGGACGGAACACCGGGGAGCTGTTTTTT	CASSPDGRNTGELFF
NA	TRBJ1-2	TRBV3-1/TRBV3-2	NA	TGTGCCAGCTCGGTAGGGGACTATGGCTACACCTTC	CASSVGDYGYTF
NA	TRBJ2-7	TRBV7-9	few	TGTGCCAGCAGCTCAAGCTCCTACGAGCAGTACTTC	CASSSSSYEQYF
TRBD1	TRBJ2-7	TRBV2	NA	TGTGCCAGCAGTGGAGACAGGGGCTCCTACGAGCAGTACTTC	CASSGDRGSYEQYF